This record concerns one TCR beta chain sequence. Its antigen remains unknown. CDR3 length: 12 amino acids. V gave up 5 bases and J gave up 9 bases, with 11 bases separating them. Germline CDR1 SGHVS, CDR2 FQNEAQ. The sample belongs to a study of shared clonotypes between healthy human individuals. Study as a whole: Each donor's CD4 naive and CD4 memory cells filled three plates apiece, CD8 naive two, and CD8 memory one.

Original data processing: Filtering differed for immunoSEQ, which gave only junction sequences without quality scores. Here immunoSEQ multiplex PCR was the method, and the copy in TCRdb shows in-frame clones only, minus some. The V and J calls and clone size come from that table; D and trimming were worked out from the DNA. This table has approximately 2,000,000 clones, 85% to 95% appearing once. Study outcomes and limitations: Shared across a few donors were around 5% of the naive CD4 clonotypes.

This clonotype originated in a man between 18 and 29 years old in good health. Some clones in this sample may be carry-over from other donors' samples. This chain uses TRBV7-8 with TRBJ1-5; D not resolved. Sequenced input: naive CD4+ T cells from PBMCs. The subset is: CD45RA+ positively selected. The CDR3 DNA follows: TGTGCCAGCAGCAACCGGCCCGGGCCCCAGCATTTT. Its protein product is CASSNRPGPQHF.